This T cell receptor beta chain comes out of a study of T cells in Graves' hyperthyroidism and ophthalmopathy. Findings of the study overall: Ophthalmopathy and stable hyperthyroidism were separated by a 13 V-J model. Peripheral blood also featured most of the thyroid clonotypes expanded above 0.001.

V was pared by 5 bases and J by 3 bases, with 14 bases between. This CDR3 is 14 amino acids long. The germline gives CDR1 MDHEN, CDR2 SYDVKM. RNA transcripts served as the template for amplifying TCR beta CDR3 regions. Initially, a first-round RT-PCR of the TCR CDR3 employed the HTBI primer set. TCRdb re-analysed the multiplex PCR reads in MiXCR, keeping a single row per CDR3 protein. The data hold hundreds of thousands of distinct CDR3 sequences, with 13% to 15% observed a single time. There are many counts of this clonotype. Its antigen is unknown. This TCR was recovered from a woman between 40 and 50 years old with Graves' hyperthyroidism. The sample consisted of blood. V is TRBV28 and J is TRBJ2-7; D might be TRBD1 (7 bases). CDR3 region: CASSGGTAYYEQYF. The CDR3 coding sequence is TGTGCCAGCAGTGGCGGGACAGCCTACTACGAGCAGTACTTC.